The 9 T cell receptor beta chains listed next were all sequenced from one sample in a study of STAT5B mutations in CD4+ large granular lymphocyte leukemia. Method: immunoSEQ multiplex PCR; TCRdb's copy keeps in-frame clones and lacks some. The data show about 48,000 clones, less than 85% seen once. Sequenced: CD4+ T cells from blood buffy coats. The receptors were gathered from a human donor in good health.

The rearrangement joins TRBV6-5 to TRBJ1-1; D remains unclear. The V end lost 5 bases, the J end lost 1 base, and 14 bases lay between the germline ends. There are 15 residues in the CDR3. The germline CDR1 and CDR2 sequences are MNHEY and SVGAGI. CDR3 in DNA: TGTGCCAGCAGTCGCGCTTTAGACGGGAACACTGAAGCTTTCTTT. Translating it yields CASSRALDGNTEAFF.

The chain recombines TRBV19 with TRBJ2-2, with D perhaps matching TRBD1 (6 bases). Between the trimmed V and J ends, which lost 6 bases and 4 bases, there was a span of 15 bases. CDR1 is LNHDA, CDR2 SQIVND, per germline (reference sequence). The CDR3 contains 15 residues. The CDR3 DNA sequence: TGTGCCAGTAGGAAACAGGGCCCGAGCACCGGGGAGCTGTTTTTT. Translated, it gives CASRKQGPSTGELFF.

This clone was counted only a few times. V and J are TRBV27 and TRBJ2-5; D remains ambiguous. Trimming took 4 bases from V and 7 from J, leaving 7 bases between them. This CDR3 has 11 amino acids. The germline V gene encodes CDR1 MNHEY and CDR2 SMNVEV (reference sequence). CDR3 amino acids: CASSWSGTQYF. As DNA, the CDR3 is TGTGCCAGCAGTTGGTCCGGGACCCAGTACTTC.

The chain couples TRBV29-1 to TRBJ2-1; 9 positions agree with TRBD2. V lost 2 bases to trimming and J lost 8 bases; unmatched junction nucleotides: 7. CDR1 SQVTM and CDR2 ANQGSEA come from the germline V gene. The CDR3 extends over 14 amino acids. This chain's CDR3 is CSVEKNQREDEQFF. In nucleotides, the CDR3 is TGCAGCGTTGAAAAGAACCAGCGGGAGGATGAGCAGTTCTTC.

The genes are TRBV6-5 and TRBJ2-7, with D tentatively TRBD2 (7 bases). Germline V gives CDR1 MNHEY, CDR2 SVGAGI. CDR3 size: 15 residues. Between the trimmed V and J ends, which lost 6 bases and 3 bases, there was a span of 18 bases. CDR3 bases: TGTGCCAGCAGCCGTAGGGAGGGGGGCGGCTACGAGCAGTACTTC. Its translation: CASSRREGGGYEQYF.

This chain uses TRBV30 with TRBJ1-1; weak D call: TRBD1 (5 bases). Germline values: CDR1 GTSNPN, CDR2 SVGIG (reference sequence). The length of the CDR3 is 15 residues. V lost 3 bases to trimming and J lost 1 base, with 15 bases between them. The CDR3, as DNA: TGTGCCTGGAGGCCATGGGTAGGGGAGAACACTGAAGCTTTCTTT. Protein product: CAWRPWVGENTEAFF. The full variable domain, rest sourced from reference TRBV30 and TRBJ1-1, is SQTIHQWPATLVQPVGSPLSLECTVEGTSNPNLYWYRQAAGRGLQLLFYSVGIGQISSEVPQNLSASRPQDRQFILSSKKLLLSDSGFYLCAWRPWVGENTEAFFGQGTRLTVV.

This chain uses TRBV6-5 with TRBJ1-5; D remains unclear. The germline V gene has CDR1 MNHEY and CDR2 SVGAGI. The germline V and J ends were trimmed by 0 bases and 6 bases, with 6 bases remaining between them. The CDR3 covers 13 residues. The CDR3 is CASSYSYSQPQHF. CDR3 nucleotide sequence: TGTGCCAGCAGTTACTCGTATTCTCAGCCCCAGCATTTT.

This clone was seen once. V gene TRBV6-1 combines with J gene TRBJ2-6, with a weak D call TRBD1 (6 bases). Looked up from germline, CDR1 is MNHNS and CDR2 is SASEGT. The germline V and J ends were trimmed by 8 bases and 1 base, with 9 bases remaining between them. The CDR3 consists of 14 residues. The chain's CDR3 is CASSGVSGANVLTF. CDR3 coding DNA: TGTGCCAGCTCAGGGGTATCTGGGGCCAACGTCCTGACTTTC.

Here the CDR3 reads CASSQGSYTDTQYF. CDR3 in DNA: TGTGCCAGCAGCCAAGGAAGTTATACAGATACGCAGTATTTT. The rearrangement links TRBV5-6 to TRBJ2-3, with unresolved D. Germline V gene data show CDR1 as SGHDT and CDR2 as YYEEEE. The CDR3 sequence is 14 residues long. V was cut by 4 bases and J by 3 bases, with 12 bases left in between.